This is a list of T cell receptor beta chains from one sample in a study of beta chain features in type 1 diabetes. Measured with immunoSEQ multiplex PCR; TCRdb has only the in-frame clones, and not every one. Of hundreds of thousands of clones listed, around an eighth are singletons. Sequenced material: naive CD4+ T cells from blood. All receptors derive from a woman in her forties in good health. Each CDR3 is given with its conserved first and last residue. A D gene is named only where the DNA matches it firmly. Clone sizes are given selectively: once, few, many, or a class where the clone is expanded.

clone size: few
V gene: TRBV5-1
D gene: TRBD1
J gene: TRBJ2-3
CDR3 protein: CASSIRGRQGPPGDTQYF
CDR3 DNA: TGCGCCAGCAGCATACGCGGCAGACAGGGTCCACCCGGGGATACGCAGTATTTT

clone size: .
V gene: TRBV7-8
D gene: TRBD2
J gene: TRBJ2-5
CDR3 protein: CASSRSRGRVGTQYF
CDR3 DNA: TGTGCCAGCAGCCGCTCGCGCGGGAGGGTGGGGACCCAGTACTTC

clone size: few
V gene: TRBV5-6
D gene: .
J gene: TRBJ2-7
CDR3 protein: CASSRDNSYEQYF
CDR3 DNA: TGTGCCAGCAGCCGGGACAACTCCTACGAGCAGTACTTC

clone size: .
V gene: TRBV11-3
D gene: TRBD2
J gene: TRBJ2-1
CDR3 protein: CASSFGLAGGNEQFF
CDR3 DNA: TGTGCCAGCAGCTTCGGCCTAGCGGGGGGTAATGAGCAGTTCTTC

clone size: few
V gene: TRBV5-4
D gene: .
J gene: TRBJ1-1
CDR3 protein: CASKGRQGTEAFF
CDR3 DNA: TGTGCCAGCAAGGGGCGCCAGGGCACTGAAGCTTTCTTT

clone size: .
V gene: TRBV5-1
D gene: .
J gene: TRBJ2-7
CDR3 protein: CASRKGEYEQYF
CDR3 DNA: TGCGCCAGCAGAAAGGGGGAGTACGAGCAGTACTTC

clone size: few
V gene: TRBV6-5
D gene: TRBD1
J gene: TRBJ1-5
CDR3 protein: CASGFDRAGQPQHF
CDR3 DNA: TGTGCCAGCGGATTCGACAGGGCTGGGCAGCCCCAGCATTTT

clone size: .
V gene: TRBV6-5
D gene: TRBD2
J gene: TRBJ2-5
CDR3 protein: CASSSSGGGQETQYF
CDR3 DNA: TGTGCCAGCAGTTCTAGCGGGGGAGGTCAAGAGACCCAGTACTTC

clone size: .
V gene: TRBV9
D gene: .
J gene: TRBJ1-3
CDR3 protein: CASSPRGGRPFSGNTIYF
CDR3 DNA: TGTGCCAGCAGCCCCCGGGGAGGGCGCCCTTTCTCTGGAAACACCATATATTTT

clone size: .
V gene: TRBV27
D gene: .
J gene: TRBJ2-7
CDR3 protein: CASSLRADYEQYF
CDR3 DNA: TGTGCCAGCAGTTTGAGGGCGGACTACGAGCAGTACTTC

clone size: few
V gene: TRBV2
D gene: TRBD1
J gene: TRBJ1-5
CDR3 protein: CASRGDRGRTSNQPQHF
CDR3 DNA: TGTGCCAGCAGAGGAGACAGGGGGCGCACCAGCAATCAGCCCCAGCATTTT

clone size: few
V gene: TRBV5-1
D gene: TRBD1
J gene: TRBJ2-3
CDR3 protein: CASRDSPLTDTQYF
CDR3 DNA: TGCGCCAGCCGGGACAGCCCCCTCACAGATACGCAGTATTTT

clone size: .
V gene: TRBV7-2
D gene: .
J gene: TRBJ2-3
CDR3 protein: CASSLNPSSAGTQYF
CDR3 DNA: TGTGCCAGCAGCCTAAACCCCTCTAGCGCTGGTACGCAGTATTTT

clone size: few
V gene: TRBV5-1
D gene: .
J gene: TRBJ2-5
CDR3 protein: CASSLDRARGTQYF
CDR3 DNA: TGCGCCAGCAGCTTGGACAGAGCACGGGGGACCCAGTACTTC

clone size: .
V gene: TRBV19
D gene: TRBD1
J gene: TRBJ2-3
CDR3 protein: CASSLGQGPDTQYF
CDR3 DNA: TGTGCCAGTAGTCTCGGACAGGGGCCAGATACGCAGTATTTT

clone size: .
V gene: TRBV29-1
D gene: .
J gene: TRBJ2-5
CDR3 protein: CSVGTSTEETQYF
CDR3 DNA: TGCAGCGTCGGGACAAGTACAGAGGAGACCCAGTACTTC

clone size: few
V gene: TRBV7-9
D gene: .
J gene: TRBJ1-1
CDR3 protein: CASSFETGTEAFF
CDR3 DNA: TGTGCCAGCAGCTTCGAGACGGGGACTGAAGCTTTCTTT

clone size: few
V gene: TRBV7-6
D gene: TRBD1
J gene: TRBJ2-1
CDR3 protein: CASSNRGANEQFF
CDR3 DNA: TGTGCCAGCAGCAACAGGGGGGCGAATGAGCAGTTCTTC

clone size: few
V gene: TRBV25-1
D gene: TRBD1
J gene: TRBJ1-5
CDR3 protein: CASSRSGQGNQPQHF
CDR3 DNA: TGTGCCAGCAGTAGATCTGGACAGGGCAATCAGCCCCAGCATTTT

clone size: few
V gene: TRBV18
D gene: TRBD1
J gene: TRBJ2-7
CDR3 protein: CASSGQAPSYEQYF
CDR3 DNA: TGTGCCAGCTCAGGACAGGCGCCCTCCTACGAGCAGTACTTC

clone size: few
V gene: TRBV6-1
D gene: .
J gene: TRBJ1-2
CDR3 protein: CASSGSSYGYTF
CDR3 DNA: TGTGCCAGCAGTGGTAGCAGCTATGGCTACACCTTC

clone size: few
V gene: TRBV27
D gene: .
J gene: TRBJ2-7
CDR3 protein: CASKIVGSPLVGEQYF
CDR3 DNA: TGTGCCAGCAAGATTGTTGGGAGTCCTTTAGTGGGGGAGCAGTACTTC

clone size: few
V gene: TRBV7-2
D gene: .
J gene: TRBJ2-3
CDR3 protein: CASSLAGGGRGTTQYF
CDR3 DNA: TGTGCCAGCAGCTTAGCGGGGGGTGGTAGGGGTACTACGCAGTATTTT

clone size: few
V gene: TRBV7-8
D gene: .
J gene: TRBJ1-1
CDR3 protein: CASSLSVRGGGTEAFF
CDR3 DNA: TGTGCCAGCAGCTTATCAGTCCGGGGAGGAGGGACTGAAGCTTTCTTT

clone size: .
V gene: TRBV7-2
D gene: .
J gene: TRBJ2-5
CDR3 protein: CASSLSRAGRETQYF
CDR3 DNA: TGTGCCAGCAGCTTAAGCAGGGCCGGACGGGAGACCCAGTACTTC

clone size: many
V gene: TRBV29-1
D gene: TRBD1
J gene: TRBJ2-3
CDR3 protein: CSASDRANTQYF
CDR3 DNA: TGCAGCGCCAGTGACAGGGCCAATACGCAGTATTTT

clone size: few
V gene: TRBV5-1
D gene: TRBD1
J gene: TRBJ1-2
CDR3 protein: CASSLPTGQARGGYTF
CDR3 DNA: TGCGCCAGCAGCTTGCCAACCGGACAGGCTAGGGGTGGCTACACCTTC